The 22 T cell receptor beta chains presented below share a single source sample, sequenced in a study of cytomegalovirus exposure and HLA in healthy donors. In the PCR, 60 Vbeta and 13 Jbeta primers were used. Profiled with immunoSEQ multiplex PCR; TCRdb holds only in-frame clones, not every one. The data show around 30,000 clones, with around nine tenths seen just once and roughly 2.5% held by the top ten. Source material: PBMCs. The receptors here all came from a boy aged 5-17 years in good health and CMV-seronegative.

The V and J genes are TRBV11-2 and TRBJ2-7, with D perhaps TRBD1 (6 bases). V was clipped by 3 bases and J by 4 bases, with 10 bases between them. Germline-derived CDR1 and CDR2 are SGHAT and FQNNGV. CDR3 length equals 13 residues. The CDR3 here is CASSFQGKYEQYF. CDR3 nucleotide sequence: TGTGCCAGCAGCTTCCAGGGGAAGTACGAGCAGTACTTC.

The V call is TRBV19, the J call TRBJ1-3; D might be TRBD1 (6 bases). Per germline, CDR1 LNHDA and CDR2 SQIVND (reference sequence). Trimming removed 3 bases at V and 1 base at J, with 10 bases between. There are 15 residues in the CDR3. The CDR3 is CASSIGTGSGNTIYF. The CDR3 nucleotides are TGTGCCAGTAGTATCGGTACAGGGTCTGGAAACACCATATATTTT.

This clone occurred once. This rearrangement joins TRBV6-6 to TRBJ2-5; 7 nucleotides align to TRBD1. This CDR3 has 14 residues. Germline CDR1 reads MNHNY; CDR2 reads SVGAGI (reference sequence). Trimming cost V 7 bases and J 4 bases; bases outside gene matches: 9. The CDR3 reads CASNLRGSRETQYF. The CDR3 region has the DNA TGTGCCAGCAACCTCAGGGGGAGTAGAGAGACCCAGTACTTC.

J is TRBJ1-2 and V is TRBV5-1; 8 bases match TRBD1. In germline, CDR1 is SGHRS, CDR2 YFSETQ. The CDR3 has 15 amino acids. Trimming cost V 2 bases and J 5 bases; bases outside gene matches: 8. CDR3 sequence reads: CASSLLSQGAYGYTF. The CDR3 coding sequence is TGCGCCAGCAGCTTATTGTCGCAGGGGGCTTATGGCTACACCTTC.

The gene calls are TRBV19 and TRBJ1-3; D may be TRBD1 (5 bases). V was shortened by 5 bases and J by 11 bases, with 16 bases between the two germline ends. This CDR3 comprises 13 residues. CDR1 is LNHDA, CDR2 SQIVND, per germline (reference sequence). In DNA form, the CDR3 reads TGTGCCAGTAGTCAGGCAGGGCGGAACGCCATATATTTT. Protein sequence: CASSQAGRNAIYF.

The V and J genes are TRBV6-1 and TRBJ1-1; D perhaps matches TRBD1 (6 bases). Trimming removed 4 bases at V and 1 base at J, with 13 bases between. The germline CDR1 and CDR2 sequences are MNHNS and SASEGT. This CDR3 comprises 15 residues. The CDR3: CASSATGTGNTEAFF. CDR3 DNA: TGTGCCAGCAGTGCTACAGGGACCGGGAACACTGAAGCTTTCTTT.

This chain links TRBV28 with TRBJ2-2; 7 bases match TRBD1. CDR1 is MDHEN, CDR2 SYDVKM, per germline. CDR3 length: 17 residues. V gave up 6 bases and J gave up 0 bases; unmatched junction bases: 10. CDR3: CASSFNPGQSNTGELFF. CDR3 nucleotide sequence: TGTGCCAGCAGCTTCAACCCGGGACAGTCGAACACCGGGGAGCTGTTTTTT.

This sequence joins TRBV7-3 and TRBJ2-2; possible D gene TRBD1, 6 bases. The CDR3 length is 15 residues. Trimming stripped 1 base from V and 5 bases from J, with 11 bases between. CDR1 is SGHTA and CDR2 is FQGTGA in the germline V gene. The CDR3 loop reads CASSLNQGWTGELFF. The CDR3 bases are TGTGCCAGCAGCTTAAATCAGGGGTGGACCGGGGAGCTGTTTTTT.

The V call is TRBV5-6, the J call TRBJ2-7; 9 bases map to TRBD1. The length of the CDR3 is 15 residues. CDR1 and CDR2 from the germline V gene are SGHDT and YYEEEE. With 0 bases clipped from V and 3 bases from J, the junction kept 4 bases outside the gene matches. CDR3 amino acids: CASSLAQGAIYEQYF. The CDR3 DNA reads as TGTGCCAGCAGCTTGGCACAGGGGGCGATCTACGAGCAGTACTTC.

Only a few counts were recorded for this clone. This rearrangement joins TRBV9 to TRBJ1-2, with TRBD1 matching over 7 bases. The CDR3 sequence is 16 residues long. The germline gives CDR1 SGDLS, CDR2 YYNGEE. The trim removed 3 bases at V and 3 bases at J, leaving 11 bases unmatched. The CDR3 loop is CASSAWSGGTYYGYTF. As DNA, the CDR3 is TGTGCCAGCAGCGCATGGTCAGGGGGTACCTACTATGGCTACACCTTC. The whole variable domain, filled in from reference TRBV9 and TRBJ1-2, reads DSGVTQTPKHLITATGQRVTLRCSPRSGDLSVYWYQQSLDQGLQFLIQYYNGEERAKGNILERFSAQQFPDLHSELNLSSLELGDSALYFCASSAWSGGTYYGYTFGSGTRLTVV.

This sequence joins TRBV6-5 and TRBJ2-7; perhaps TRBD1 as D (5 bases). The V end lost 6 bases, the J end lost 4 bases, and 16 bases lay between the germline ends. The CDR3 extends over 14 amino acids. From germline, CDR1 is MNHEY and CDR2 SVGAGI. CDR3 amino acids: CASRPEYQGYEQYF. The CDR3 DNA is TGTGCCAGCAGACCCGAATATCAGGGTTACGAGCAGTACTTC.

This chain links TRBV4-2 with TRBJ2-1, with 8 bases lining up with TRBD2. The germline CDR1 and CDR2 sequences are LGHNA and YNFKEQ. CDR3 length: 15 amino acids. Trimming removed 5 bases from V and 10 bases from J; junction bases left unmatched: 13. The CDR3, as DNA: TGTGCCAGCAGCACCGGGACTAGGAGCGTTGACGAGCAGTTCTTC. Its translation: CASSTGTRSVDEQFF.

This clone was counted once. The chain uses TRBV7-9 and TRBJ1-5; 9 bases align to TRBD1. Germline V gene sequence: CDR1 SEHNR, CDR2 FQNEAQ (reference sequence). The CDR3 length is 15 residues. V dropped 0 bases and J dropped 6; count of bases not matched to a gene: 3. The DNA of the CDR3 is TGTGCCAGCAGCTTAGCGGGGACAGGGCCTCAGCCCCAGCATTTT. Protein: CASSLAGTGPQPQHF. Full variable domain (missing parts from reference TRBV7-9 and TRBJ1-5): DTGVSQNPRHKITKRGQNVTFRCDPISEHNRLYWYRQTLGQGPEFLTYFQNEAQLEKSRLLSDRFSAERPKGSFSTLEIQRTEQGDSAMYLCASSLAGTGPQPQHFGDGTRLSIL.

The V call is TRBV7-3, the J call TRBJ2-3; the match to TRBD1 covers 9 bases. After removal of 3 bases from V and 6 bases from J, the junction contained 10 bases not matched to a gene. Germline lookup yields CDR1 SGHTA and CDR2 FQGTGA. The CDR3 is made up of 16 amino acids. In DNA form, the CDR3 reads TGTGCCAGCAGCTTTACCGGGACAGGGTATGAGGATACGCAGTATTTT. Translating gives CASSFTGTGYEDTQYF. Using reference TRBV7-3 and TRBJ2-3 for the parts outside the CDR3, the full variable domain is GAGVSQTPSNKVTEKGKYVELRCDPISGHTALYWYRQSLGQGPEFLIYFQGTGAADDSGLPNDRFFAVRPEGSVSTLKIQRTERGDSAVYLCASSFTGTGYEDTQYFGPGTRLTVL.

This chain connects TRBV5-4 to TRBJ1-4; D perhaps matches TRBD1 (6 bases). The CDR3 runs to 15 residues. Germline CDR1 and CDR2: SGHNT and YYREEE (reference sequence). V gave up 4 bases and J gave up 5 bases, with 15 bases separating them. The CDR3 bases are TGTGCCAGCAGCCCTGAGGACAGAGAGAATGAAAAACTGTTTTTT. As protein: CASSPEDRENEKLFF.

V gene TRBV6-5 combines with J gene TRBJ1-2, with 7 bases matching TRBD1. The germline V gene has CDR1 MNHEY and CDR2 SVGAGI. The CDR3 is 15 amino acids. The trim removed 4 bases at V and 5 bases at J, leaving 10 bases unmatched. The DNA of the CDR3 is TGTGCCAGCAGTTCACCGGGACAGTATCCTTATGGCTACACCTTC. Residues: CASSSPGQYPYGYTF.

The chain is built from TRBV19 and TRBJ1-2, with TRBD1 matching 10 bases. Germline V gene lookup returns CDR1 LNHDA and CDR2 SQIVND (reference sequence). The CDR3 is 13 amino acids. The ends lost 7 bases at V and 5 bases at J; junction bases unmatched: 4. The CDR3 bases are TGTGCCAGTAAGACAGGGGGCTCTTATGGCTACACCTTC. This gives the protein CASKTGGSYGYTF.

This chain uses TRBV5-1 with TRBJ2-7, with D perhaps matching TRBD1 (5 bases). This CDR3 region has 12 residues. Per the germline V gene, CDR1 is SGHRS and CDR2 is YFSETQ. The V end was cut by 6 bases, the J end by 6 bases, with 13 bases between. Written as DNA, the CDR3 is TGCGCCAGCAACAAACCAGGGTCCGAGCAGTACTTC. Protein product: CASNKPGSEQYF.

This sequence joins TRBV6-5 and TRBJ2-7, with D unresolved. Germline assignment: CDR1 MNHEY and CDR2 SVGAGI. The CDR3 consists of 14 residues. V shed 0 bases and J shed 0 bases, with 6 bases lying between them. CDR3 sequence reads: CASSYSLGSYEQYF. The CDR3, as DNA: TGTGCCAGCAGTTACTCGCTAGGCTCCTACGAGCAGTACTTC.

This clone was counted a single time. The rearrangement links TRBV6-5 to TRBJ2-5; perhaps TRBD1 as D (5 bases). Per the germline V gene, CDR1 is MNHEY and CDR2 is SVGAGI. The CDR3 is made up of 14 amino acids. The V and J ends lost 2 bases and 5 bases respectively, with 12 bases between them. The CDR3 is CASSYQTGAETQYF. DNA for the CDR3: TGTGCCAGCAGTTACCAGACTGGGGCTGAGACCCAGTACTTC.

The CDR3 spells CASGREWTEAFF. CDR3 nucleotide sequence: TGTGCCAGTGGCAGGGAATGGACTGAAGCTTTCTTT. The chain joins TRBV9 to TRBJ1-1, with D maybe TRBD1 (5 bases). The CDR3 length is 12 residues. Trimming took 8 bases from V and 5 from J, leaving 13 bases between them. From germline, CDR1 is SGDLS and CDR2 YYNGEE. Full variable domain (rest looked up from reference TRBV9 and TRBJ1-1): DSGVTQTPKHLITATGQRVTLRCSPRSGDLSVYWYQQSLDQGLQFLIQYYNGEERAKGNILERFSAQQFPDLHSELNLSSLELGDSALYFCASGREWTEAFFGQGTRLTVV.

V and J are TRBV9 and TRBJ2-3, with TRBD2 matching 8 bases. The V gene's germline CDR1 is SGDLS and CDR2 YYNGEE. The V and J ends lost 0 bases and 5 bases, in that order; junction bases with no gene match: 8. CDR3 length equals 16 residues. This chain's CDR3 is CASSVVSGGGRDTQYF. The CDR3 bases are TGTGCCAGCAGCGTAGTCAGTGGCGGGGGGAGAGATACGCAGTATTTT.